The source of this TCR beta chain is a study of blood T cells in healthy people across ages (dated by TCRdb to between 2014 and 2017). With respect to the entire study: Template switching captured roughly one uniquely barcoded TCR beta cDNA molecule per two T cells in model experiments. The study measured age-related changes in TCR beta repertoire diversity using deep sequencing normalized with unique cDNA molecular identifiers. Four age groups were formed from the donors: young (average about 15 years), middle-aged (around 40), aged (around 62) and long-lived (around 82). To avoid experimental bias, donors of different ages were spread randomly across the sequencing lanes. The study analyzed two additional independent replicas of 1 million unique cDNA reads from the same blood draw for two donors, one aged 18 to 29 and one aged 80 or older. General conclusions and limits of the study: Donor CMV infection status was unknown, potentially confounding age-related changes in expanded clonotypes. Estimates of total diversity from one million sequenced T cells were regarded as lower bounds and underestimates. As age increased, observed TCR beta diversity per million T cells dropped in a roughly linear way, and a significant reduction was already evident by age around 41. Compared with the aged group, the long-lived group had more naive CD4+ T cells, fewer expanded clones and increased TCR diversity, a pattern suggesting age selection. The percentage of naive T cells measured by flow cytometry correlated strongly with observed TCR beta diversity. Because profiling used bulk unsorted PBMCs, naive and antigen-experienced compartments could not be compared conclusively.

The library was obtained by 5' RACE. A second PCR of roughly 7 to 11 cycles was performed with a sample-barcoded 5' primer and a J-beta primer mix. A template-switch 5' adaptor carrying 12 random nucleotides introduced a unique molecular identifier onto each TCR beta cDNA molecule. At least 2.5 million CDR3-containing paired-end reads were obtained from each sample. First-strand cDNA was synthesized from all RNA with the Mint cDNA synthesis kit, primed by a TRBC-specific oligonucleotide. Following uracil-DNA glycosylase treatment, all cDNA underwent a first 18-cycle PCR with the universal primers M1SS and BC2_uni_R. On the study's bioinformatics: For normalization, 1 million high-quality reads, each with a distinct molecular identifier, were randomly selected from each sample. Reads sharing molecular identifiers were discarded rather than binned into consensus sequences. MiTCR, set to a Q25 quality threshold and the strictest error-elimination algorithm, was used for CDR3 identification, clonotype clustering and error correction. A nonparametric unseen species model using Euler transformation provided a lower-bound estimate of total TCR beta diversity. TCRdb reprocessing: public reads trimmed at Q25 with fastp, clones called with MiXCR, in-frame beta chains kept. Identical CDR3 proteins give one entry, which carries the most common genes and DNA. These V and J calls originate from TCRdb's pipeline instead of the authors' own analysis. This sample gives 1.5 million to 2 million distinct CDR3 sequences in total; about two fifths of them show up just once. The top ten hold approximately 22% of the sample.

Systemically healthy Caucasian individuals from Russia, some 40 in total and aged roughly 6 to 90 years, were included as donors. Each donor gave ten milliliters of peripheral blood, collected into EDTA-treated Vacutainer tubes. Ficoll-Paque density-gradient centrifugation was used to isolate PBMCs, with at least 6.5 million per sample. Trizol reagent was used to extract total RNA from the PBMCs, yielding at least 6 micrograms per sample. For every donor, flow cytometry on a PBMC aliquot measured the percentage of naive CD45RAhigh/CD27high T cells. Trimmed from V: 5 bases; trimmed from J: 13 bases; junction bases lacking a gene match: 7. In the germline V gene (reference sequence), CDR1 corresponds to LNHDA and CDR2 to SQIVND. Inclusive of the bounding cysteine and phenylalanine, the CDR3 is 12 residues long. Only the CDR3 part of the read is kept: 36 bases, read in frame from the first base. With regard to this clonotype: Its antigen remains undetermined. Base quality data are lacking; no much larger clone is found one base away.

The material sequenced was blood. The clonotype was recovered from a human donor in good health. This chain joins TRBV19 to TRBJ2-1, with TRBD2 matching 8 junction bases. The CDR3 in this case is CASSPKRGSQFF. The sequenced DNA is TGTGCCAGTAGTCCAAAGCGGGGGTCACAGTTCTTC.